This TCR beta chain was captured by sequencing in a study of memory CD4+ T cells and cytomegalovirus serostatus (dated by TCRdb to the late 2010s). Regarding the study in general: A total of roughly 35 healthy Belgian adults, of whom 9 were CMV seropositive and about 24 were CMV seronegative, were included in the cohort. The study sequenced CD4+ memory TCRbeta repertoires of a Belgian cohort with known cytomegalovirus serostatus to replicate a published TCR-based CMV serostatus classifier.

Single viable CD3+CD4+CD8-CD45RO+ cells were sorted as memory CD4+ T cells on a FACSAria II. CMV serostatus was determined with a Roche Elecsys assay detecting serum IgG against CMV pp150, pp28, p38 and p52. Once the samples were thawed, total CD4+ T cells were enriched through positive selection using CD4 magnetic microbeads. The samples came from a different study that was designed specifically to examine the CD4+ T cell memory repertoire. Following standard operating procedures, peripheral blood mononuclear cells were isolated and cryopreserved, while serum was kept at -80 degrees C. CD3-PerCP (BW264/56), CD4-APC (RPA-T4), CD45RO-PE (UCHT1) and CD8-Pacific Orange (3B5) antibodies were used for staining, and non-viable cells were excluded with Sytox blue. The junction shows trimming of 3 bases on V and 4 bases on J, and the gene matches do not reach 12 bases of it. The CDR3 holds 17 amino acids from the cysteine to the phenylalanine. Of the read, only the CDR3 DNA is kept; its 51 bases are in frame from base 1.

What the research found in general, with its limitations: Unlike the original study, which covered naive and memory CD4+ and CD8+ populations, the Belgian study sequenced only CD4+CD45RO+ memory cells. The results were interpreted as suggesting that the CMV-associated TCR signature is mostly present in the CD4+ memory repertoire. For predicting CMV serostatus, the median bootstrapped AUC was roughly 0.96 using the original framework and 0.91 using a US-trained random forest. Among the 150 to 200 previously reported CMV-associated TCRbeta sequences, roughly 68 showed up in the CD4+ memory repertoires, with each one found in between one and five individuals. On the Belgian cohort, the classifier based on the original framework reached a median bootstrapped AUC of nearly 0.97, with a 95% CI of 0.76-1.00.

Genomic DNA was extracted from sorted cells with the Quick-DNA Microprep Kit. TCRbeta DNA was amplified with the immunoSEQ hsTCRbeta kit following the manufacturer's protocol. An Illumina MiSeq instrument was used to sequence the TCRbeta libraries. The paper's processing steps were these. Following removal of out-of-frame sequences, roughly 2 million distinct TCRbeta sequences were retained, with an average of roughly 71,000 per individual. Each individual was scored by the count of around 160 previously reported CMV-associated TCRbeta sequences and the total productive distinct TCRbeta count. A beta-binomial model was reimplemented in Python, and random forests from scikit-learn, run with default parameters, were trained on data from the US cohort. Classifier performance on the Belgian cohort was reported as the median AUC with percentile confidence intervals calculated over 10,000 bootstrap iterations. As stored in TCRdb, this immuneACCESS dataset retains in-frame rearrangements with V and J assigned. A fraction of the clones does not appear; measured against another copy, unresolved V genes explain less than half of the discrepancy, and the remainder lacks a known reason. V and J calls and clone size are those listed in that table; D and trimming were worked out from the DNA. The sample includes 50,000 to 75,000 clones, with approximately 78% observed a single time. The ten largest clonotypes hold roughly 0.9% of the sample.

Worth noting for this clone: The target of this receptor is not known. Base qualities are not at hand, and no much larger clone is one base apart.

Sequenced: memory CD4+ T cells from blood. Here the chain combines TRBV23-1 and TRBJ2-5; 9 nucleotides in the junction match TRBD1. TRBV23-1 qualifies as an ORF whose function is uncertain. This sequence originates from an adult in good health and CMV-seronegative. The CDR3 reads as follows: CASSQRRVYRGLETQYF. The DNA reads as follows: TGCGCCAGCAGTCAGCGAAGGGTTTACAGGGGGCTAGAGACCCAGTACTTC.